The next 20 T cell receptor beta chains were all read from a single sample in a study of cytomegalovirus exposure and HLA in healthy donors. Sequencing used immunoSEQ multiplex PCR; TCRdb keeps in-frame clones, though not all of them. The top ten clones hold roughly 1.9% of a sample with 150,000 to 180,000 clones, 86% of them seen once. Sequences were obtained from PBMCs. The receptor set was obtained from a human donor in good health.

This rearrangement joins TRBV28 to TRBJ1-2, with 7 bases lining up with TRBD1. With 5 bases clipped from V and 2 bases from J, the junction kept 5 bases outside the gene matches. From germline, CDR1 is MDHEN and CDR2 SYDVKM. This CDR3 has 14 residues. DNA for the CDR3: TGTGCCAGCAGTAACAGGGGCCCGAACTATGGCTACACCTTC. Its protein product is CASSNRGPNYGYTF.

The chain carries TRBV27 and TRBJ2-7, with 9 bases matching TRBD1. V trimming: 3 bases; J trimming: 6 bases; junction bases outside the gene matches: 6. This CDR3 comprises 14 residues. From germline, CDR1 is MNHEY and CDR2 SMNVEV (reference sequence). The CDR3 reads CASSFGGTGSEQYF. The CDR3 nucleotides are TGTGCCAGCAGTTTCGGCGGGACAGGGAGCGAGCAGTACTTC.

J is TRBJ1-5 and V is TRBV6-5, with 9 bases matching TRBD1. The CDR3 is 15 amino acids. The V gene end was trimmed by 6 bases and the J gene end by 4 bases; junction bases not matched to a gene: 7. CDR1 is MNHEY and CDR2 is SVGAGI in the germline V gene. For the CDR3, the DNA is TGTGCCAGCAGAAAGGACAGGGGCGAAAATCAGCCCCAGCATTTT. This codes for CASRKDRGENQPQHF.

The genes are TRBV5-4 and TRBJ2-5, with 7 bases fitting TRBD2. Germline-derived CDR1 and CDR2 are SGHNT and YYREEE (reference sequence). The CDR3 is 13 residues long. V was clipped by 6 bases and J by 3 bases; unmatched bases: 5. The chain's CDR3 is CASNWGGEETQYF. Written as DNA, the CDR3 is TGTGCCAGCAACTGGGGGGGGGAAGAGACCCAGTACTTC.

The rearrangement links TRBV18 to TRBJ2-2, with 9 bases aligning to TRBD1. The CDR3 runs 14 residues. Germline V lookup: CDR1 KGHSH, CDR2 LQKENI. The J segment lost 7 bases and the V segment lost 3 bases, leaving 3 bases of the junction unmatched. The DNA of the CDR3 is TGTGCCAGCTCACCGGGACAGGGAAACGGGGAGCTGTTTTTT. Translation gives CASSPGQGNGELFF.

The rearrangement joins TRBV27 to TRBJ2-1, with TRBD1 identical over 7 bases. The CDR3 spans 13 residues. V lost 6 bases to trimming and J lost 7 bases; unmatched junction nucleotides: 6. Germline CDR1 reads MNHEY; CDR2 reads SMNVEV (reference sequence). CDR3 sequence (DNA): TGTGCCAGCAGCCCTACAGGGGTTAATGAGCAGTTCTTC. This translates into CASSPTGVNEQFF.

This clone was detected only a few times. The CDR3 DNA is TGTGCCAGCTCACGGGAAGGGACAGGGGACAATGAGCAGTTCTTC. Its translation is CASSREGTGDNEQFF. This sequence joins TRBV18 and TRBJ2-1; TRBD1 matches 10 bases. CDR1 is KGHSH and CDR2 is LQKENI in the germline V gene. CDR3 length: 15 residues. Unmatched junction bases numbered 5, after V lost 4 bases and J lost 5 bases.

V gene TRBV19 combines with J gene TRBJ1-5, with a weak D call TRBD1 (6 bases). V lost 7 bases and J 2 bases, leaving 9 bases between the germline ends. The germline gives CDR1 LNHDA, CDR2 SQIVND (reference sequence). This CDR3 has 13 amino acids. The DNA of the CDR3 is TGTGCCAGTACCAACAGGGGCAATCAGCCCCAGCATTTT. It is translated as CASTNRGNQPQHF. The variable domain in full, completed from reference TRBV19 and TRBJ1-5, reads DGGITQSPKYLFRKEGQNVTLSCEQNLNHDAMYWYRQDPGQGLRLIYYSQIVNDFQKGDIAEGYSVSREKKESFPLTVTSAQKNPTAFYLCASTNRGNQPQHFGDGTRLSIL.

The chain couples TRBV6-1 to TRBJ1-1; D possibly corresponds to TRBD1 (5 bases). Germline CDR1 reads MNHNS; CDR2 reads SASEGT. The V end was cut by 4 bases, the J end by 0 bases, with 6 bases between. The CDR3 sequence is 13 residues long. The CDR3 nucleotides are TGTGCCAGCAGTGCGACAGTGAACACTGAAGCTTTCTTT. Translated, it gives CASSATVNTEAFF.

The rearrangement links TRBV28 to TRBJ2-3; 8 bases agree with TRBD1. The CDR3 length is 16 residues. CDR1 MDHEN and CDR2 SYDVKM come from the germline V gene. The trim removed 5 bases at V and 4 bases at J, leaving 11 bases unmatched. In DNA, the CDR3 is TGTGCCAGCAGTGGGTGGGACAGGCGCGGGCCAGATACGCAGTATTTT. It translates to CASSGWDRRGPDTQYF.

The chain recombines TRBV27 with TRBJ1-2, with 8 nucleotides matching TRBD1. V lost 7 bases to trimming and J lost 8 bases; unmatched junction nucleotides: 9. The CDR3 runs 13 residues. Germline-derived CDR1 and CDR2 are MNHEY and SMNVEV (reference sequence). The CDR3 DNA reads as TGTGCCAGCAAGGGGCAGGGGGCGGGCGGCTACACCTTC. Its protein is CASKGQGAGGYTF.

V usage is TRBV7-2 and J usage is TRBJ1-5; D unclear. Trimming removed 4 bases at V and 6 bases at J, with 22 bases between. The CDR3 consists of 17 residues. Looked up from germline, CDR1 is SGHTA and CDR2 is FQGNSA. For the CDR3, the DNA is TGTGCCAGCAGCTACTACCTGCCGGGAGGGCTCCGTCAGCCCCAGCATTTT. Translated: CASSYYLPGGLRQPQHF.

This sequence joins TRBV27 and TRBJ1-5, with D unresolved. CDR1 and CDR2 (germline): MNHEY, SMNVEV (reference sequence). The CDR3 runs to 14 residues. V was cut by 3 bases and J by 6 bases, with 12 bases left in between. The chain's CDR3 is CASSLSKRGQPQHF. DNA of the CDR3: TGTGCCAGCAGTTTGTCTAAACGAGGTCAGCCCCAGCATTTT.

The chain joins TRBV19 to TRBJ2-7; D is unclear. V was trimmed by 3 bases and J by 4 bases, leaving 13 bases between them. The CDR3 is 14 amino acids. CDR1 and CDR2 (germline): LNHDA, SQIVND (reference sequence). DNA of the CDR3: TGTGCCAGTAGTATGAGTCCCCCTCCGTACGAGCAGTACTTC. Protein sequence: CASSMSPPPYEQYF.

The chain uses TRBV6-5 and TRBJ1-5; possibly TRBD1 for D (6 bases). The V and J ends lost 5 bases and 1 base respectively, with 9 bases between them. The germline CDR1 and CDR2 sequences are MNHEY and SVGAGI. The CDR3 has 14 amino acids. CDR3 sequence reads: CASSPQGSNQPQHF. DNA of the CDR3: TGTGCCAGCAGTCCACAGGGAAGCAATCAGCCCCAGCATTTT.

This rearrangement joins TRBV5-1 to TRBJ1-4; D gene uncertain. The V gene lost 7 bases and the J gene lost 6 bases, with 16 bases spanning the gap. Germline V lookup: CDR1 SGHRS, CDR2 YFSETQ. This CDR3 is 14 amino acids long. DNA for the CDR3: TGCGCCAGCGCAAAGGAGTTAGTGTATGAAAAACTGTTTTTT. Translation: CASAKELVYEKLFF.

The V call is TRBV5-4, the J call TRBJ1-4; 12 positions agree with TRBD1. V lost 3 bases, J lost 1 base, and 4 bases stayed unmatched. This CDR3 comprises 17 residues. From germline, CDR1 is SGHNT and CDR2 YYREEE (reference sequence). The CDR3 spells CASSSRDRGLTNEKLFF. CDR3 nucleotide sequence: TGTGCCAGCAGCTCCCGGGACAGGGGGCTAACTAATGAAAAACTGTTTTTT. Looking up the rest from reference TRBV5-4 and TRBJ1-4 gives the full variable domain: ETGVTQSPTHLIKTRGQQVTLRCSSQSGHNTVSWYQQALGQGPQFIFQYYREEENGRGNFPPRFSGLQFPNYSSELNVNALELDDSALYLCASSSRDRGLTNEKLFFGSGTQLSVL.

The chain uses TRBV30 and TRBJ2-2; 10 bases agree with TRBD1. Losses at the gene ends were 8 bases for V and 12 bases for J; bases not matched to a gene: 15. CDR3 length equals 14 residues. The germline CDR1 and CDR2 sequences are GTSNPN and SVGIG (reference sequence). CDR3 nucleotide sequence: TGTGCCATCGACCGGGACAGGGGATCGTGGCAGCTGTTTTTT. Translating it yields CAIDRDRGSWQLFF.

The V gene is TRBV27, the J gene TRBJ1-2, with D unresolved. In germline, CDR1 is MNHEY, CDR2 SMNVEV (reference sequence). This CDR3 has 14 amino acids. The V and J ends lost 4 bases and 3 bases respectively, with 12 bases between them. The chain's CDR3 is CASSSLGDYYGYTF. The CDR3 bases are TGTGCCAGCAGTTCCCTGGGAGACTACTATGGCTACACCTTC.

The V call is TRBV11-2, the J call TRBJ2-7; 7 bases align to TRBD1. Losses at the gene ends were 0 bases for V and 3 bases for J; bases not matched to a gene: 5. The CDR3 has 15 residues. CDR1 is SGHAT, CDR2 FQNNGV, per germline. The CDR3 DNA sequence: TGTGCCAGCAGCTTAGATCTCCGACAGGGCTACGAGCAGTACTTC. It is translated as CASSLDLRQGYEQYF.